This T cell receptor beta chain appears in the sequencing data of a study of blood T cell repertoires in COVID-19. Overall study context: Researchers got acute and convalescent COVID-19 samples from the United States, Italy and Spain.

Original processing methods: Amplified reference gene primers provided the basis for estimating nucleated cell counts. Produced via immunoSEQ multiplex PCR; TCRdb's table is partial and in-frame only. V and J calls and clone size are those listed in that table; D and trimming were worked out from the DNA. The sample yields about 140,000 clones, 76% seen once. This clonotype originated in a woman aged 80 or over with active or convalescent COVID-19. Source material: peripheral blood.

The CDR3 loop reads CASSQTPSGSYEQYF. The CDR3 DNA sequence: TGCGCCAGCAGCCAAACGCCTTCGGGGTCCTACGAGCAGTACTTC. This chain links TRBV4-1 with TRBJ2-7, with D maybe TRBD2 (5 bases). This CDR3 region has 15 residues. The V gene's germline CDR1 is MGHRA and CDR2 YSYEKL. Trimming removed 2 bases from V and 1 base from J, with 12 bases in between.